This TCR beta chain was profiled in a study of identical twins. Germline V gives CDR1 MNHEY, CDR2 SMNVEV (reference sequence). The CDR3 spans 18 residues. Trimming at V came to 4 bases and at J to 0 bases, leaving 10 bases not matched to a gene. Details on this clonotype: Its antigen is unknown.

Study-wide results and caveats: Insertions were reduced in abundant cord blood beta clonotypes but not in memory repertoires. Invariant MAIT and iNKT cells could partly confound zero-insertion analyses.

TCRdb reanalysed the 5' RACE reads using MiXCR and keeps one entry per CDR3 protein. The data show 350,000 or so distinct CDR3 sequences, roughly 12% seen once. This sample was also put to use in a study of yellow fever vaccine responses in identical twins.

The sequenced material came from CD8+ T cells sorted from blood. The sequence was obtained from a woman under 30 in good health. The chain is built from TRBV27 and TRBJ2-3; 10 bases align to TRBD2. The CDR3 protein is CASSSIAGGLTSTDTQYF. CDR3 bases: TGTGCCAGCAGTTCCATAGCGGGGGGCTTGACTAGCACAGATACGCAGTATTTT.